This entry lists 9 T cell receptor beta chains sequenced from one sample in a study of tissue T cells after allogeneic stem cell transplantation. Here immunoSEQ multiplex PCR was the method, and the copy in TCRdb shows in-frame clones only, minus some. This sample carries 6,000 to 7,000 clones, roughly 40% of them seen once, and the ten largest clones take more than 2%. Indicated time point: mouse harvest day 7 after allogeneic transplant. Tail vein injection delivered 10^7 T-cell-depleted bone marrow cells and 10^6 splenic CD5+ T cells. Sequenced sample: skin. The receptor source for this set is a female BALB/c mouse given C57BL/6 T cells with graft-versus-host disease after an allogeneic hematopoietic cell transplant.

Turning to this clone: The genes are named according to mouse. The CDR3 here is CASRHRGPNTGQLYF. The DNA read from the CDR3 is TGTGCCAGCAGACACAGGGGCCCAAACACCGGGCAGCTCTAC. V and J are TRBV14 and TRBJ2-2, with 7 positions matching TRBD1. The CDR3 extends 1 residue past the end of the read, so its final part is completed from the germline J gene. The V and J ends lost 5 bases and 0 bases, in that order; junction bases with no gene match: 4. The germline V gene encodes CDR1 SGHDT and CDR2 FRDEAV. The CDR3 is made up of 15 amino acids.

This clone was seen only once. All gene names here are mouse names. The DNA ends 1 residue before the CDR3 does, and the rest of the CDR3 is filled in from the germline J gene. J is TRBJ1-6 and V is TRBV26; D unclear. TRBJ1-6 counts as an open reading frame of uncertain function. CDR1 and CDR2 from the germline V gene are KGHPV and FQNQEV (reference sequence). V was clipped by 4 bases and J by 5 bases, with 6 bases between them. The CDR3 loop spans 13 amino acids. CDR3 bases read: TGTGCCAGCAGTCCTGGGAATAATTCGCCCCTCTAC. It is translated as CASSPGNNSPLY. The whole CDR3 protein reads CASSPGNNSPLYF.

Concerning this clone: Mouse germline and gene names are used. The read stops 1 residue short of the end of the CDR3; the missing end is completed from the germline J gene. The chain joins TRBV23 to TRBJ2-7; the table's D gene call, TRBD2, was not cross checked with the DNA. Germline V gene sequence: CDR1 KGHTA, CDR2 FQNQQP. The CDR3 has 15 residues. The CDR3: CSSSQSDWGSYEQYF. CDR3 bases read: TGCTCCAGCAGTCAATCAGACTGGGGTTCCTATGAACAGTAC.

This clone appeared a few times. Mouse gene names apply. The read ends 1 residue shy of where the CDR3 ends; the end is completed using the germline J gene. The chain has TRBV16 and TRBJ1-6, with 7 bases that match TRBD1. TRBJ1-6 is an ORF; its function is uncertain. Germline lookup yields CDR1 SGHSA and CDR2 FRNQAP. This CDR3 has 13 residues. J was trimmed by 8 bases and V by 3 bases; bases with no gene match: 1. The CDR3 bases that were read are TGTGCAAGCAGCTTCGGGACAGATTCGCCCCTCTAC. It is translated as CASSFGTDSPLY. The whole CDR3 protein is CASSFGTDSPLYF.

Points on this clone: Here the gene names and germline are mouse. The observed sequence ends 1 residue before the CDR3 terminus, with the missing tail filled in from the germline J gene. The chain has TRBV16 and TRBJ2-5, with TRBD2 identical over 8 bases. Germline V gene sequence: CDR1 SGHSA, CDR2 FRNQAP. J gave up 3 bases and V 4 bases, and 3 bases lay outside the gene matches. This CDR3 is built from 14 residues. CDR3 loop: CASSYRLGQDTQYF. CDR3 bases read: TGTGCAAGCAGCTACCGACTGGGGCAAGACACCCAGTAC.

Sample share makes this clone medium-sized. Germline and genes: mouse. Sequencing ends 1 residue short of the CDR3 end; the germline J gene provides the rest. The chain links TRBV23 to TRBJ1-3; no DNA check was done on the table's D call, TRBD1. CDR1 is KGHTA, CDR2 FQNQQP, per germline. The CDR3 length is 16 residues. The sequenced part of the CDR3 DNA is TGCTCCAGCAGTCAAAGAGACATATATTCTGGAAATACGCTCTAT. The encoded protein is CSSSQRDIYSGNTLY. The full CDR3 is CSSSQRDIYSGNTLYF.

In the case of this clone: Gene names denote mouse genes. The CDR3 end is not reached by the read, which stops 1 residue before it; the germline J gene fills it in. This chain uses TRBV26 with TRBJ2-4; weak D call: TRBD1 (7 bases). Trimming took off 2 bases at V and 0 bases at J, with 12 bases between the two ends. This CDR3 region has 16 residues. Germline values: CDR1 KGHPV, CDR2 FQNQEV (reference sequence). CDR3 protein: CASSLIGGGSQNTLYF. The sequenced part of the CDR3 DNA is TGTGCCAGCAGTCTGATAGGGGGCGGTAGTCAAAACACCTTGTAC.

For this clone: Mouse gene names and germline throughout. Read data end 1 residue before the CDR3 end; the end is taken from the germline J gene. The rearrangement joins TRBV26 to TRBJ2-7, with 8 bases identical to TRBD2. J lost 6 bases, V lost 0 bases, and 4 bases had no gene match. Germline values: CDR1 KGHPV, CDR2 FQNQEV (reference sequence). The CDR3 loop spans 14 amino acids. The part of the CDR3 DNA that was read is TGTGCCAGCAGTCTGTCCGGGGGGGCGCTTGAACAGTAC. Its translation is CASSLSGGALEQY. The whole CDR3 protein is CASSLSGGALEQYF.

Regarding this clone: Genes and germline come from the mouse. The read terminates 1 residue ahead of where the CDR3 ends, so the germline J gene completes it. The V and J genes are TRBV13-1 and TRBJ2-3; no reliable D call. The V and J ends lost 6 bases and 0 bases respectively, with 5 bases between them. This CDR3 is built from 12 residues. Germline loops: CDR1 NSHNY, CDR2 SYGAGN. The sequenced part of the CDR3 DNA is TGTGCCAGCACCTCTAGTGCAGAAACGCTGTAT. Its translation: CASTSSAETLY. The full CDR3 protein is CASTSSAETLYF.